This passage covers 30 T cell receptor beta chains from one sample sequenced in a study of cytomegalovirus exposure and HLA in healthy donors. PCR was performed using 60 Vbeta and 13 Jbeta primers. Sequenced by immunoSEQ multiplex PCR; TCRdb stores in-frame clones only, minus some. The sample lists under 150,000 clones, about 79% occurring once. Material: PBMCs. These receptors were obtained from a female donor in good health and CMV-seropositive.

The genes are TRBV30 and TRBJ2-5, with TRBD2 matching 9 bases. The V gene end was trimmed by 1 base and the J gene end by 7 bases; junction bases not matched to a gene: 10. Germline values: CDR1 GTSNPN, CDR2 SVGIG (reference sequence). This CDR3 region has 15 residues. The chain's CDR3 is CAWSGVAGASGTQYF. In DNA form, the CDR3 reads TGTGCCTGGAGTGGGGTAGCGGGGGCCTCCGGGACCCAGTACTTC. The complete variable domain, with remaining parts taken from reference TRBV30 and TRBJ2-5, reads SQTIHQWPATLVQPVGSPLSLECTVEGTSNPNLYWYRQAAGRGLQLLFYSVGIGQISSEVPQNLSASRPQDRQFILSSKKLLLSDSGFYLCAWSGVAGASGTQYFGPGTRLLVL.

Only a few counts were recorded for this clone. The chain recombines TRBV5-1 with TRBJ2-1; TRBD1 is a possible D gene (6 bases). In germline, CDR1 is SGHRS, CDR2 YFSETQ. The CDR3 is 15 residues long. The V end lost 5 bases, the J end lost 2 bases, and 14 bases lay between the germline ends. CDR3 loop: CASSWAGVAYNEQFF. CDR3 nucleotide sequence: TGCGCCAGCAGTTGGGCAGGGGTGGCCTACAATGAGCAGTTCTTC.

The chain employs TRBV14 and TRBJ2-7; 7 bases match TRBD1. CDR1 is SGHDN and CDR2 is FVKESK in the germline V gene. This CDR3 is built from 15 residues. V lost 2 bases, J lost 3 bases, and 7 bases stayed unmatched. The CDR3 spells CASSQRTGRSYEQYF. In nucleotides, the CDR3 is TGTGCCAGCAGCCAACGGACAGGTAGAAGCTACGAGCAGTACTTC.

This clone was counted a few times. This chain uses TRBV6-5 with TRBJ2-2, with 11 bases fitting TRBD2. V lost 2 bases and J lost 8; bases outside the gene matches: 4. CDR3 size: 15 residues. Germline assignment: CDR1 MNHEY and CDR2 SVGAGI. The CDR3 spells CASSYETSGIGELFF. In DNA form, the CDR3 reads TGTGCCAGCAGTTACGAGACTAGCGGGATTGGGGAGCTGTTTTTT.

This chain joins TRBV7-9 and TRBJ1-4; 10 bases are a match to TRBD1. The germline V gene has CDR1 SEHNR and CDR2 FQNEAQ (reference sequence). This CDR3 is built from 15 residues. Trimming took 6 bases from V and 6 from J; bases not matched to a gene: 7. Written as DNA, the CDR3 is TGTGCCAGCAGTCGAACCGGGACAGGGGATGAAAAACTGTTTTTT. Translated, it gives CASSRTGTGDEKLFF.

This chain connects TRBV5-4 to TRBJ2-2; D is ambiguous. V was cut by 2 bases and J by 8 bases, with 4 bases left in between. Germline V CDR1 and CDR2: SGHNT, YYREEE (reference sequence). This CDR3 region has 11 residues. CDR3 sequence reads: CASSFGGELFF. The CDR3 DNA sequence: TGTGCCAGCAGCTTCGGGGGGGAGCTGTTTTTT. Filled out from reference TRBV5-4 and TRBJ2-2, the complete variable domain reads ETGVTQSPTHLIKTRGQQVTLRCSSQSGHNTVSWYQQALGQGPQFIFQYYREEENGRGNFPPRFSGLQFPNYSSELNVNALELDDSALYLCASSFGGELFFGEGSRLTVL.

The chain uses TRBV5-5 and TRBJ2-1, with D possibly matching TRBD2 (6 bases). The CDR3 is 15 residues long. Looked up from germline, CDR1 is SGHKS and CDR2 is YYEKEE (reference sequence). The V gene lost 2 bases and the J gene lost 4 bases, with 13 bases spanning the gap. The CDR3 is CASSFASGVYNEQFF. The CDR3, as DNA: TGTGCCAGCAGCTTTGCGTCGGGAGTTTACAATGAGCAGTTCTTC.

Here the CDR3 DNA reads TGTGCCAGCAGCTTAGAAGCTAGCGGGGACAACACCGGGGAGCTGTTTTTT. The encoded protein is CASSLEASGDNTGELFF. The rearrangement uses TRBV7-6 and TRBJ2-2; 9 bases match TRBD2. V dropped 1 base and J dropped 2; count of bases not matched to a gene: 5. The CDR3 contains 17 residues. Germline-derived CDR1 and CDR2 are SGHVS and FNYEAQ.

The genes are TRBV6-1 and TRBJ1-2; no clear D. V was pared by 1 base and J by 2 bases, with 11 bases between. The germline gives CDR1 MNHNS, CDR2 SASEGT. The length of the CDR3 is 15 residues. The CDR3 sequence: CASSEVSRWNYGYTF. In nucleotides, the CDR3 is TGTGCCAGCAGTGAAGTAAGCAGGTGGAACTATGGCTACACCTTC.

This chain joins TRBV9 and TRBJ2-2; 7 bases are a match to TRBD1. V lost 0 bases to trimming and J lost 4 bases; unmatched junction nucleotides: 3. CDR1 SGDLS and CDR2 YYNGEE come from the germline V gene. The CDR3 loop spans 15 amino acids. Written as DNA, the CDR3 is TGTGCCAGCAGCGTAGAACCAGGGGGCACCGGGGAGCTGTTTTTT. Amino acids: CASSVEPGGTGELFF.

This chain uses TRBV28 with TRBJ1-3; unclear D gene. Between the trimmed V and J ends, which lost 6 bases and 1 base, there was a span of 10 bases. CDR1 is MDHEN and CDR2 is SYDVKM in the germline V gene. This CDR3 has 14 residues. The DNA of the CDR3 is TGTGCCAGCAGCCCCGGAGGGTCTGGAAACACCATATATTTT. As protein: CASSPGGSGNTIYF.

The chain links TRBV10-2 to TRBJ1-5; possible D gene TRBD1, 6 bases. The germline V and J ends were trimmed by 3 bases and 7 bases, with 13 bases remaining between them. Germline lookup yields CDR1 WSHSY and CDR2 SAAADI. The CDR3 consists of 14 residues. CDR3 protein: CASSDVAGDQPQHF. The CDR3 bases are TGCGCCAGCAGTGATGTGGCAGGGGACCAGCCCCAGCATTTT.

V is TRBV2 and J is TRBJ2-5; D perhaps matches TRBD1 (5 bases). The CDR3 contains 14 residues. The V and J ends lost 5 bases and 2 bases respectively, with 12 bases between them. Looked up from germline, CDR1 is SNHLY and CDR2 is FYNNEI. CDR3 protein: CASSQGLPQETQYF. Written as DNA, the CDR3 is TGTGCCAGCAGTCAGGGCCTCCCTCAAGAGACCCAGTACTTC.

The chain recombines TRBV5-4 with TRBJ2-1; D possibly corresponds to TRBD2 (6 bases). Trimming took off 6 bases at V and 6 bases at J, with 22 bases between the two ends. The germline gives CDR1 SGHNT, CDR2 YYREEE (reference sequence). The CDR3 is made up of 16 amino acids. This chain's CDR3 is CASTLMLGGPGNEQFF. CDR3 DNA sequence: TGTGCCAGCACCCTAATGCTCGGGGGACCCGGCAATGAGCAGTTCTTC.

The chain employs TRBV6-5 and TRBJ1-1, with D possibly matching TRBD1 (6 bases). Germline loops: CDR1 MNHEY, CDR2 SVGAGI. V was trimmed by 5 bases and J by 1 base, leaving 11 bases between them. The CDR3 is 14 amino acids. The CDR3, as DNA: TGTGCCAGCAGTCCCCGGACAGAGAACACTGAAGCTTTCTTT. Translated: CASSPRTENTEAFF.

The CDR3 DNA reads TGCGCCAGCAGCCCTCAGCCGGGCAATGAGCAGTTCTTC. Residues: CASSPQPGNEQFF. This chain connects TRBV5-1 to TRBJ2-1; D is uncertain. CDR3 length: 13 amino acids. Germline V gives CDR1 SGHRS, CDR2 YFSETQ. The germline V and J ends were trimmed by 4 bases and 6 bases, with 11 bases remaining between them.

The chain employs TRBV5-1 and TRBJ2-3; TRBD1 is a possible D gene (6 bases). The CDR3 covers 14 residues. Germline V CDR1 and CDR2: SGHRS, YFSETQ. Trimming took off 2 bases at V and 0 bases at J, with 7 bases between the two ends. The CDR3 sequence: CASSFGTSTDTQYF. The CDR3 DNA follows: TGCGCCAGCAGCTTCGGGACAAGCACAGATACGCAGTATTTT.

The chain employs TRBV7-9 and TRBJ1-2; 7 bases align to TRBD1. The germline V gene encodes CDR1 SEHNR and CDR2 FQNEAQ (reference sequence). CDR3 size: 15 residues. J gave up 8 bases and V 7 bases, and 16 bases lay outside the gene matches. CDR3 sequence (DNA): TGTGCCAGCACCACGACAGGGAATTTAATCAACGGCTACACCTTC. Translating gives CASTTTGNLINGYTF.

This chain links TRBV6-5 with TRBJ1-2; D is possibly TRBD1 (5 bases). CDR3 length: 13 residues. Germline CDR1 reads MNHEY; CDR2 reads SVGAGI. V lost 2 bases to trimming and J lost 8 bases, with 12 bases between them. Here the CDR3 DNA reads TGTGCCAGCAGTTACCCCGCAGGGCGAGGCTACACCTTC. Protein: CASSYPAGRGYTF.

The CDR3 bases are TGTGCCAGCAGCATACTCGGGGGGGCCGGTGAGCAGTTCTTC. It translates to CASSILGGAGEQFF. The genes are TRBV13 and TRBJ2-1, with 8 bases lining up with TRBD2. The CDR3 is 14 amino acids. Trimming removed 5 bases from V and 9 bases from J; junction bases left unmatched: 9. Germline assignment: CDR1 PRHDT and CDR2 FYEKMQ (reference sequence).

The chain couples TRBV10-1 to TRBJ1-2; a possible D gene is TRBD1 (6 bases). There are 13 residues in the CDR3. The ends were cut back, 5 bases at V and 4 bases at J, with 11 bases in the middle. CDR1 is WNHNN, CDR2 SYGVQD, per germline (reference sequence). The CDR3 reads CASSRDTRYGYTF. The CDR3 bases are TGCGCCAGCAGTCGGGACACCCGCTATGGCTACACCTTC.

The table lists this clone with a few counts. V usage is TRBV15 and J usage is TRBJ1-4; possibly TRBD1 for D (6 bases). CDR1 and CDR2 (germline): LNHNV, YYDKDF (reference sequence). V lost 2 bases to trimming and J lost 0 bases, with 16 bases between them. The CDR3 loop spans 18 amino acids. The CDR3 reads CATSRNRDKGATNEKLFF. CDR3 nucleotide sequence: TGTGCCACCAGCAGAAACCGGGACAAGGGGGCAACTAATGAAAAACTGTTTTTT.

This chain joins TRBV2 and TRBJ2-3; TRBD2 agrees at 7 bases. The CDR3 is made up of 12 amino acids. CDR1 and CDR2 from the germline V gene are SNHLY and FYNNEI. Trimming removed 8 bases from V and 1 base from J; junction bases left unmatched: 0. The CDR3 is CASGRGTDTQYF. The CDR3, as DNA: TGTGCCAGCGGGAGGGGCACAGATACGCAGTATTTT.

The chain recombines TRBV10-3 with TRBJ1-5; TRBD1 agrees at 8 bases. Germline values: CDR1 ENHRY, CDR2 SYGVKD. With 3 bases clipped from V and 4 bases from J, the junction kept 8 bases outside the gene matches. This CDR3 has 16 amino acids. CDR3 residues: CAISDPTGEDNQPQHF. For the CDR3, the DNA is TGTGCCATCAGTGACCCGACAGGGGAAGATAATCAGCCCCAGCATTTT.

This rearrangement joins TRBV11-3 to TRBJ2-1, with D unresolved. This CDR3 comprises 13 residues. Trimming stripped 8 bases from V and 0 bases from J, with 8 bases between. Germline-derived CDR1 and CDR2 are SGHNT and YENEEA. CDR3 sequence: CASSQNSYNEQFF. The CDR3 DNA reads TGTGCCAGCTCCCAAAACTCCTACAATGAGCAGTTCTTC.

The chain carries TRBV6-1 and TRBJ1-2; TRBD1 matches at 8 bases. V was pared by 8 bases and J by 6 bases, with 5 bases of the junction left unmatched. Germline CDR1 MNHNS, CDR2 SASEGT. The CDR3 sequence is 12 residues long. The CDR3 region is CASRGTGDGYTF. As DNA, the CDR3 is TGTGCCAGCCGGGGGACAGGAGATGGCTACACCTTC.

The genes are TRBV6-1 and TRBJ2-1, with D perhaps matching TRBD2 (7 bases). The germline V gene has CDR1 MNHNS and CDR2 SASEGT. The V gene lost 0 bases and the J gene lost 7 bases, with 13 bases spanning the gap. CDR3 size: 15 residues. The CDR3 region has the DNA TGTGCCAGCAGTGAAGCGGGGGGGCCCATGAATGAGCAGTTCTTC. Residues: CASSEAGGPMNEQFF.

The CDR3 loop is CASSSYGASGGHNEQFF. The CDR3 region has the DNA TGTGCCAGCAGCTCCTATGGGGCTAGCGGGGGCCACAATGAGCAGTTCTTC. The rearrangement joins TRBV5-6 to TRBJ2-1, with 10 bases identical to TRBD2. The CDR3 length is 17 residues. Germline V gene sequence: CDR1 SGHDT, CDR2 YYEEEE. V shed 3 bases and J 5 bases; nucleotides not matched to a gene: 11.

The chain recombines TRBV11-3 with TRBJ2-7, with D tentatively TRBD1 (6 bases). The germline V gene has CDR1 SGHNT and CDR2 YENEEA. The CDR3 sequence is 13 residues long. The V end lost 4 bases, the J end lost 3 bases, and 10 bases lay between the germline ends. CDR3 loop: CASSSGQNYEQYF. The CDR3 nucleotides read TGTGCCAGCAGCTCGGGACAAAACTACGAGCAGTACTTC. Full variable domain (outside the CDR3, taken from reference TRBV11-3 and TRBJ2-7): EAGVVQSPRYKIIEKKQPVAFWCNPISGHNTLYWYLQNLGQGPELLIRYENEEAVDDSQLPKDRFSAERLKGVDSTLKIQPAELGDSAVYLCASSSGQNYEQYFGPGTRLTVT.

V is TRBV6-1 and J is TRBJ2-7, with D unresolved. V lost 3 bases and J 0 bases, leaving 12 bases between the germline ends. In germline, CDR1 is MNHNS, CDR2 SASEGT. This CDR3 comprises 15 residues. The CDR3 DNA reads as TGTGCCAGCAGTGACTACCAAAGGAGCTCCTACGAGCAGTACTTC. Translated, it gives CASSDYQRSSYEQYF.